This note documents a single T cell receptor (beta chain) sequence. Its antigen target is currently unknown. Per-base qualities were not stored, and no clone one base away is much larger. The cohort comprised several hundred healthy bone marrow donors. At the time of sampling, every cohort member was nominally healthy, though immune exposures that went unrecorded were likely present. The donor tested CMV seronegative and was one of the 352 seronegative cohort members. Every donor gave a peripheral blood sample, and the peripheral blood mononuclear cells from that sample were used for TCR beta sequencing. The Qiagen DNeasy Blood Extraction Kit was used to extract genomic DNA from the blood cell samples. To prepare the library, the immunoSEQ multiplex PCR assay was applied. For the multiplex PCR, a mixture combining 60 forward primers for TCR Vbeta segments and 13 reverse primers for TCR Jbeta segments was used. A multiplex PCR assay on genomic DNA amplified the CDR3 region of rearranged TCR beta genes. The Illumina HiSeq System was used to sequence the amplified TCR beta libraries as 87-base-pair reads. For the original study's pipeline: A later analysis tallied 75 million to 95 million unique TCR beta chains across the 666 repertoires, and about 10 million of those chains were shared by two or more donors. Raw reads were error-corrected and collapsed into unique sequences with a nearest-neighbor algorithm that merged closely related sequences to remove PCR and sequencing errors. To assign V, D and J gene segments, CDR3 sequences were aligned to IMGT reference sequences. Each retained sequence needed at least a six-nucleotide match to both a V gene segment and a J gene segment. A rearrangement counted as productive if the CDR3 had no stop codons and remained in frame with V and J, and every other rearrangement counted as non-productive. Following IMGT convention, CDR3 was defined as the stretch from the second conserved V-encoded cysteine to the conserved J-encoded phenylalanine. The earlier analysis of about 530 of the donors excluded any sequence lacking an unambiguous match to a single V gene segment. An earlier analysis of over 450 of the donors classified V segments as functional when productive rearrangements were above 56.7% and as segregating when the standard deviation between donors was above 5%. A statistical classification framework was built for diagnosing cytomegalovirus status from the catalog of TCR beta chain sequences. In a later analysis, V and J genes were assigned by comparing TCR nucleotide sequences against IMGT/GENE-DB human TR gene sequences. Using the TCRdist pipeline, a later analysis assigned CDR3 sequences along with most-parsimonious VDJ recombination scenarios. A later analysis defined each TCR beta chain by its CDR3 amino acid sequence plus V-gene family, and excluded reads lacking a unique V-gene family. To address suspected cross-contamination and a sequencing artifact, a later analysis removed some 620 highly shared, low-generation-probability nucleotide sequences. In a later analysis, a clonal expansion index was calculated for each public chain from normalized within-repertoire ranks of inferred template counts. In a later analysis, generation probabilities were computed using a VDJ recombination model fitted to out-of-frame rearrangements, and the results were checked against IGoR. In a later analysis, TCR-TCR, TCR-HLA and TCR-CMV co-occurrence was scored with hypergeometric tests, and a repertoire-size bias correction was applied to TCR pairs. In a later analysis, false discovery rates were estimated by permuting HLA or CMV assignments 20 times. A later analysis grouped co-occurring TCRs with DBSCAN, adding TCRdist sequence similarity when clustering within HLA-allele-positive subsets. For co-occurrence clustering, repertoires with fewer than 30,000 or more than 120,000 public chains were excluded, along with four to six repertoires with anomalous nucleotide sharing. In TCRdb, the immuneACCESS table is reduced to in-frame sequences with V and J assigned. These tables do not hold every clone; where another copy was compared, an unresolved V gene accounts for under half, and the others remain unexplained. That table furnishes V, J and clone size, whereas the DNA furnished D and trimming. This sample is represented by around 280,000 clones; approximately 90% of them were singletons. About 2% of the sample is held by the ten biggest clonotypes.

This sample was taken from a study of cytomegalovirus exposure and HLA in healthy donors (TCRdb year 2017). Regarding the complete study: An earlier analysis of more than 550 of the donors reported roughly 300 Gb of sequence data and 117 million unique TCR beta sequences obtained from about 170 million T cells. Roughly 300 gigabases of sequencing data and 70 million to 85 million unique TCR sequences were included in an early release covering about 700 HLA-typed donors. The study combined high-throughput TCR immunosequencing, statistical association of individual TCRs with disease status, and machine learning to predict cytomegalovirus infection status. Among about 390 genotyped donors of the cohort, an average of roughly 240,000 unique TCR beta nucleotide sequences were sequenced per donor, around 20% of them non-productive. Typing coverage varied by locus: about 620-630 donors for A, B, C, DRB1 and DQB1; some 520 for DQA1; around 610 for DPA1; roughly 450 for DPB1. Because of strong linkage in the cohort, roughly 5 DR-DQ haplotypes were treated as single units for association and clustering. A later genetic analysis took genome-wide SNP genotypes for 398 of the 666 donors and used that subset as a discovery cohort. Besides the first cohort of roughly 660 subjects, a separate validation cohort made up of over a hundred different subjects was used. An earlier analysis of roughly 580 of the donors used high-throughput TCR beta sequencing to judge whether each TCR beta V gene segment behaved as functional or pseudogenic. A later analysis re-examined previously published TCR beta repertoires from around 670 donors and added high-resolution HLA genotyping to investigate patterns of TCR occurrence. All discovery cohort repertoires had been generated on a single sequencing platform. Of the approximately 400 genotyped donors, 65% to 90% were placed in the genetic ancestry cluster associated with self-reported Caucasian donors. The study aimed to test whether cataloging public T cell receptors could reveal signatures of past pathogen exposure. Class I and class II HLA loci were covered by the typing at four-digit resolution. Donor age, sex, ethnicity and CMV serostatus were compiled alongside the repertoire data. Rather than using new phenotypic data, the later analysis identified candidate immune exposures from TCR beta sequences and from how often those sequences occurred across donors. The study used immunosequencing to profile the T cell repertoires of more than 650 subjects and linked those repertoires to cytomegalovirus serostatus. Results the study describes overall, beyond this receptor: A later genetic analysis associated a missense DCLRE1C variant with V-gene and J-gene trimming of TCR beta chains, and an independent cohort replicated the association. Because HLA typing was unavailable for some donors at each locus, only the typed subset was used in association tests. Most TCR sequences were observed very rarely across donors, whereas some public TCRs were present in many individuals. CMV serostatus was the only immune exposure information available for the cohort. The authors suggested that the approach could potentially be generalized to other disease states and immunological phenotypes. Strong co-occurrence of HLA alleles, especially DR and DQ, made assigning TCR associations to individual alleles difficult. According to a later analysis, TCR association rates differed among HLA loci, with DRB1 alleles showing the most associated TCRs and HLA-C alleles showing the fewest. Most CMV-associated TCR beta chains appeared to be HLA-restricted in a later analysis, and the HLA associations seemed to be driven largely by CMV exposure. In a later analysis, around 15,000 TCR beta sequences were associated with specific HLA alleles at a false discovery rate of 0.05. A cluster of highly shared sequence variants was judged likely to be a technical artifact of the sequencing pipeline. Presence/absence analyses assumed roughly uniform sequencing depth across donors, an assumption that may not hold. Approximately 18 rarely observed V segments, including chromosome 9 orphons, were excluded from the earlier analysis of approximately 500 of the donors because counts were too low. In a later analysis, HLA-associated TCR beta chains showed more clonal expansion and lower generation probabilities than non-associated chains that were equally common. In an earlier analysis of about 540 of the donors, most TCR beta V segments were observed in productive rearrangements about 87% or about 30% of the time, broadly matching IMGT annotations. A further reported finding was that TCR beta sequences accurately predicted the HLA-A and HLA-B alleles for most subjects in the first cohort. The study listed 150 to 200 TCR beta chains as associated with cytomegalovirus. The classifier was reported to diagnose cytomegalovirus status with high specificity and sensitivity in both the original and validation cohorts. A later analysis reported that several top co-occurrence clusters appeared linked to parvovirus B19, influenza, CMV and Epstein-Barr virus. The cohort was sequenced for TCR beta chains only, and without alpha or paired-chain data the features that could be detected were limited. Correlated functional status among segregating V segments might reflect linkage disequilibrium, but an unknown experimental factor could not be ruled out. In vitro tests confirmed that three of the cytomegalovirus-associated TCR beta chains recognize cytomegalovirus antigens. A later genetic analysis reported fewer N-insertions in productive TCRs among donors in an Asian-associated ancestry cluster than the roughly 650-donor mean.

Sequenced: PBMCs. This sequence originates from a woman aged 18-29 years in good health and CMV-seronegative.

The CDR3 reads as follows: CASSQDSGGPTTRNTIYF. In nucleotides, the sequence is TGTGCCAGCTCGCAGGACAGCGGAGGACCAACGACGAGAAACACCATATATTTT. The chain links TRBV18 with TRBJ1-3; TRBD1 might be the D gene, on 6 matching bases. Looking up the germline V gene yields CDR1 KGHSH and CDR2 LQKENI. Counted from cysteine to phenylalanine, this CDR3 has 18 amino acids. This entry keeps only the CDR3 DNA: 54 bases, framed from base 1. A distance of 26 bases separates the germline ends of V and J, which lose 6 bases and 5 bases respectively.